This entry lists 32 T cell receptor beta chains sequenced from one sample in a study of CD8+CD57+ T cells in acquired aplastic anemia (dated 2018 in TCRdb). Flow cytometry had shown CD8+CD57+ cell expansion in the patients selected for sequencing. The data were produced on an Illumina HiSeq 2000. Genomic DNA was used as template for profiling of TCR beta VDJ combinations and CDR3 sequences. The raw public reads went through TCRdb reprocessing: fastp at Q25, MiXCR clone calling, in-frame beta chains kept. Each CDR3 protein gets just one entry, which takes the most common genes and DNA from the rows behind it. For this sample there are about 180,000 distinct CDR3 sequences; about 45% appear just once. Approximately 1% of the sample lies in the top ten. Sequencing was performed on sorted CD4+, CD8+, or CD8+CD57+ T cells (not recorded which) from PBMCs. The receptor source for this set is a human donor with aplastic anemia.

This clonotype came up many times. The J gene is TRBJ1-5, the V gene TRBV19; tentative D call: TRBD1 (6 bases). This CDR3 has 13 amino acids. The germline V gene has CDR1 LNHDA and CDR2 SQIVND (reference sequence). Trimming pared 8 bases from V and 4 bases from J, leaving 12 bases between. The CDR3 here is CASGGAGNQPQHF. In DNA, the CDR3 is TGTGCCAGTGGGGGGGCAGGGAATCAGCCCCAGCATTTT. The full variable domain, with the rest looked up from reference TRBV19 and TRBJ1-5, is DGGITQSPKYLFRKEGQNVTLSCEQNLNHDAMYWYRQDPGQGLRLIYYSQIVNDFQKGDIAEGYSVSREKKESFPLTVTSAQKNPTAFYLCASGGAGNQPQHFGDGTRLSIL.

The chain joins TRBV2 to TRBJ2-7; TRBD1 might be the D (6 bases). V lost 8 bases to trimming and J lost 1 base, with 6 bases between them. CDR3 length equals 11 residues. Germline V gene lookup returns CDR1 SNHLY and CDR2 FYNNEI. The CDR3 DNA reads TGTGCCAGCGGGACATCCTACGAGCAGTACTTC. Translation: CASGTSYEQYF. Combining the CDR3 with reference TRBV2 and TRBJ2-7 gives the whole variable domain EPEVTQTPSHQVTQMGQEVILRCVPISNHLYFYWYRQILGQKVEFLVSFYNNEISEKSEIFDDQFSVERPDGSNFTLKIRSTKLEDSAMYFCASGTSYEQYFGPGTRLTVT.

This clonotype was observed a handful of times. A much larger clone is a single base away; this may be a read error. The J gene is TRBJ1-1, the V gene TRBV19; D unclear. Trimming shortened V by 3 bases and J by 3 bases, and 20 bases separated the two germline ends. The CDR3 consists of 17 residues. The germline CDR1 and CDR2 sequences are LNHDA and SQIVND (reference sequence). The chain's CDR3 is CASSITVGASSDTEAFF. DNA for the CDR3: TGTGCCAGTAGTATCACAGTCGGCGCGTCGTCGGACACTGAAGCTTTCTTT. Full variable domain (remainder filled in from reference TRBV19 and TRBJ1-1): DGGITQSPKYLFRKEGQNVTLSCEQNLNHDAMYWYRQDPGQGLRLIYYSQIVNDFQKGDIAEGYSVSREKKESFPLTVTSAQKNPTAFYLCASSITVGASSDTEAFFGQGTRLTVV.

This clonotype was detected ten times or more. The V and J genes are TRBV29-1 and TRBJ2-2; no firm D call. V lost 7 bases to trimming and J lost 5 bases, with 11 bases between them. The CDR3 is made up of 12 amino acids. CDR1 and CDR2 from the germline V gene are SQVTM and ANQGSEA. CDR3 amino acids: CSAGEPTGELFF. CDR3 sequence (DNA): TGCAGCGCAGGAGAACCAACCGGGGAGCTGTTTTTT.

V usage is TRBV2 and J usage is TRBJ2-5, with D unresolved. The V end lost 7 bases, the J end lost 0 bases, and 3 bases lay between the germline ends. Per germline, CDR1 SNHLY and CDR2 FYNNEI. The CDR3 spans 11 residues. The CDR3 DNA sequence: TGTGCCAGCATGTACCAAGAGACCCAGTACTTC. It encodes CASMYQETQYF.

This clonotype was counted ten times or more. The chain has TRBV2 and TRBJ2-7; maybe TRBD1 (6 bases). V shed 5 bases and J shed 2 bases, with 10 bases lying between them. The germline V gene encodes CDR1 SNHLY and CDR2 FYNNEI. There are 13 residues in the CDR3. The CDR3 DNA sequence: TGTGCCAGCAGTAGACAGGACACCTACGAGCAGTACTTC. Amino acids: CASSRQDTYEQYF. Drawing the rest from reference TRBV2 and TRBJ2-7, the complete variable domain is EPEVTQTPSHQVTQMGQEVILRCVPISNHLYFYWYRQILGQKVEFLVSFYNNEISEKSEIFDDQFSVERPDGSNFTLKIRSTKLEDSAMYFCASSRQDTYEQYFGPGTRLTVT.

This clonotype was detected many times. The rearrangement joins TRBV4-2 to TRBJ1-6; 10 bases align to TRBD1. The CDR3 covers 16 residues. With V trimmed by 4 bases and J by 3 bases, 3 bases remained unmatched. Per germline, CDR1 LGHNA and CDR2 YNFKEQ. CDR3 amino acids: CASSRDRGGYNSPLHF. CDR3 sequence (DNA): TGTGCCAGCAGCCGGGACAGGGGTGGCTATAATTCACCCCTCCACTTT.

This clonotype was seen many times. The chain has TRBV2 and TRBJ1-1; D gene ambiguous. V was shortened by 2 bases and J by 6 bases, with 13 bases between the two germline ends. The CDR3 spans 14 residues. Germline lookup yields CDR1 SNHLY and CDR2 FYNNEI. In DNA form, the CDR3 reads TGTGCCAGCAGTGAAACTCCAGTAAGCCCTGAAGCTTTCTTT. Protein product: CASSETPVSPEAFF.

With respect to this clonotype: At one end the junction does not follow the germline gene, possibly because of a read error. This chain connects TRBV20-1 to TRBJ1-4, with a weak D call TRBD1 (6 bases). CDR1 and CDR2 (germline): DFQATT, SNEGSKA (reference sequence). The CDR3 extends over 15 amino acids. CDR3 sequence reads: CSARVAGGRDEKLLF. The CDR3 DNA reads as TGCAGTGCTAGGGTGGCGGGGGGCAGGGATGAAAAACTGCTTTTT.

The J gene is TRBJ2-7, the V gene TRBV9, with 9 bases lining up with TRBD2. This CDR3 comprises 15 residues. CDR1 is SGDLS and CDR2 is YYNGEE in the germline V gene. The J segment lost 3 bases and the V segment lost 0 bases, leaving 4 bases of the junction unmatched. The CDR3 bases are TGTGCCAGCAGCGTAGGCGCTAGCGGGGACTACGAGCAGTACTTC. Amino acids: CASSVGASGDYEQYF.

This clonotype was counted many times. J is TRBJ2-3 and V is TRBV7-7; TRBD1 aligns across 9 bases. With V trimmed by 5 bases and J by 0 bases, 3 bases remained unmatched. The length of the CDR3 is 15 residues. Germline V CDR1 and CDR2: SSHAT, FNYEAQ (reference sequence). CDR3 region: CASSTGTGSTDTQYF. The CDR3 DNA follows: TGTGCCAGCAGCACCGGGACAGGGAGCACAGATACGCAGTATTTT.

A note on this clonotype: Since a much larger clone is just one base distant, this may be a read error. V gene TRBV6-1 combines with J gene TRBJ1-3; D is unresolved. The V gene lost 8 bases and the J gene lost 1 base, with 6 bases spanning the gap. The CDR3 totals 12 residues. The germline CDR1 and CDR2 sequences are MNHNS and SASEGT. The CDR3 is CASGSSGNTIYF. Written as DNA, the CDR3 is TGTGCCAGCGGCAGTTCTGGAAACACCATATATTTT.

The rearrangement uses TRBV11-1 and TRBJ1-3; 11 bases map to TRBD1. Germline-derived CDR1 and CDR2 are SGHAT and FQDESV (reference sequence). The V segment lost 3 bases and the J segment 7 bases; nucleotides outside the gene matches: 8. The CDR3 is made up of 16 amino acids. The CDR3 here is CASSLRPGQGDNTIYF. The CDR3 DNA is TGTGCCAGCAGCTTGAGACCGGGACAGGGGGATAACACCATATATTTT.

This chain connects TRBV10-3 to TRBJ2-1; 9 bases are shared with TRBD2. Losses at the gene ends were 7 bases for V and 4 bases for J; bases not matched to a gene: 5. The V gene's germline CDR1 is ENHRY and CDR2 SYGVKD. This CDR3 spans 14 amino acids. CDR3 residues: CAINLAGDYNEQFF. The CDR3 DNA sequence: TGTGCCATCAACTTAGCGGGGGATTACAATGAGCAGTTCTTC.

In this sample, this clonotype turned up many times. The chain carries TRBV5-1 and TRBJ2-7; the D gene is possibly TRBD2 (5 bases). V gave up 0 bases and J gave up 6 bases, with 13 bases separating them. This CDR3 has 14 amino acids. Per the germline V gene, CDR1 is SGHRS and CDR2 is YFSETQ. CDR3 DNA: TGCGCCAGCAGCTTGGATTGGGGAGTCGGCGAGCAGTACTTC. This translates into CASSLDWGVGEQYF.

This clonotype was picked up a small number of times. This clone may be a read error of a much larger clone one base away. The chain's CDR3 is CSARSPGTDTQYF. DNA of the CDR3: TGCAGTGCTAGAAGTCCTGGAACAGATACGCAGTATTTT. This rearrangement joins TRBV20-1 to TRBJ2-3; the D is unclear. Trimming took off 2 bases at V and 3 bases at J, with 9 bases between the two ends. Germline loops: CDR1 DFQATT, CDR2 SNEGSKA (reference sequence). CDR3 length: 13 amino acids.

This clonotype was seen a single time. A much larger clone lies a single base off, so this may be a read error. The chain couples TRBV12-3 or TRBV12-4 to TRBJ2-7; TRBD1 might be the D (6 bases). V was clipped by 6 bases and J by 0 bases, with 24 bases between them. The CDR3 totals 18 residues. In DNA, the CDR3 is TGTGCCAGCAGCCCTCGTGGGGGCAGCTTTCTAAGCTCCTACGAGCAGTACTTC. Protein product: CASSPRGGSFLSSYEQYF.

The chain recombines TRBV20-1 with TRBJ2-3, with 10 bases identical to TRBD1. Germline V gives CDR1 DFQATT, CDR2 SNEGSKA (reference sequence). The CDR3 runs to 12 residues. Germline trimming cut 6 bases from V and 9 bases from J; bases unmatched to any gene: 6. CDR3 nucleotides: TGCAGTGCCGGATTGGGACAGGGGACGCAGTATTTT. It yields the protein CSAGLGQGTQYF.

The chain links TRBV10-3 to TRBJ1-1; no clear D gene. Germline V lookup: CDR1 ENHRY, CDR2 SYGVKD. V gave up 4 bases and J gave up 11 bases, with 14 bases separating them. The CDR3 extends over 12 amino acids. CDR3 in amino acids: CAISGVGMRAFF. As DNA, the CDR3 is TGTGCCATCAGTGGGGTAGGGATGCGGGCTTTCTTT.

A note on this clonotype: The final CDR3 position lacks the conserved phenylalanine or tryptophan, pointing to a likely read error. The V call is TRBV10-3, the J call TRBJ2-2; D is undetermined. The CDR3 loop spans 13 amino acids. CDR1 and CDR2 from the germline V gene are ENHRY and SYGVKD. V was clipped by 11 bases and J by 5 bases, with 15 bases between them. The CDR3, as DNA: TGTGCCTCCTTGCTCTGGGGAACCGGGGAGCTGTTTCTT. Amino acid sequence: CASLLWGTGELFL.

A word on this clonotype: The CDR3 ends on some other residue instead of the conserved phenylalanine or tryptophan, so this is likely a read error. The V gene is TRBV10-2, the J gene TRBJ2-5; 7 positions match TRBD2. In germline, CDR1 is WSHSY, CDR2 SAAADI. With 5 bases clipped from V and 5 bases from J, the junction kept 11 bases outside the gene matches. The CDR3 is 15 amino acids. The DNA of the CDR3 is TGCGCCAGCAGTTTCGATGAAGTAGCGGGTGAGACCCAGTACTCC. It yields the protein CASSFDEVAGETQYS.

The chain joins TRBV6-4 to TRBJ2-6; 7 bases map to TRBD2. Germline CDR1 is MRHNA and CDR2 is SNTAGT. With V trimmed by 2 bases and J by 0 bases, 13 bases remained unmatched. This CDR3 region has 20 residues. Here the CDR3 DNA reads TGTGCCAGCAGTGACGGGGGGGGACGCTTCTCCATCTCTGGGGCCAACGTCCTGACTTTC. It encodes CASSDGGGRFSISGANVLTF.

This clonotype showed up many times. The rearrangement uses TRBV20-1 and TRBJ1-1, with a possible D match to TRBD1 (5 bases). CDR1 and CDR2 from the germline V gene are DFQATT and SNEGSKA (reference sequence). The V end lost 6 bases, the J end lost 2 bases, and 16 bases lay between the germline ends. The CDR3 is 14 amino acids. In DNA form, the CDR3 reads TGCAGTGCCACAACCGGGGCCCCCAACACTGAAGCTTTCTTT. Amino acids: CSATTGAPNTEAFF.

This clonotype was seen repeatedly, ten times or more. V is TRBV3-1 and J is TRBJ1-1, with D unresolved. Deletions cut 3 bases from V and 1 base from J, with 6 bases between. The CDR3 spans 13 residues. From germline, CDR1 is LGHDT and CDR2 YNNKEL (reference sequence). CDR3 sequence reads: CASSQLGNTEAFF. CDR3 coding DNA: TGTGCCAGCAGCCAGCTAGGGAACACTGAAGCTTTCTTT.

Many counts were recorded for this clonotype. V and J are TRBV2 and TRBJ1-1, with a tentative D call TRBD1 (5 bases). The CDR3 has 17 amino acids. Germline V gives CDR1 SNHLY, CDR2 FYNNEI. V was clipped by 4 bases and J by 0 bases, with 18 bases between them. The DNA for the CDR3 is TGTGCCAGCAGTGTCGGAGCAGGGCCAGGGATGAACACTGAAGCTTTCTTT. Residues: CASSVGAGPGMNTEAFF.

Turning to this clonotype: Germline is not matched at one junction end, which may reflect a read error. The chain's CDR3 is CASSEWTSGIYEQFF. CDR3 in DNA: TGTGCCAGCAGTGAATGGACTAGCGGGATCTATGAGCAGTTCTTC. The chain combines TRBV10-1 with TRBJ2-1; TRBD2 matches 12 bases. CDR1 is WNHNN, CDR2 SYGVQD, per germline (reference sequence). The CDR3 sequence is 15 residues long.

This chain uses TRBV19 with TRBJ2-7; 7 bases fit TRBD2. Trimming removed 5 bases from V and 5 bases from J; junction bases left unmatched: 12. From germline, CDR1 is LNHDA and CDR2 SQIVND (reference sequence). The CDR3 sequence is 15 residues long. The CDR3 loop reads CASSPLGGWGDEQYF. CDR3 nucleotides: TGTGCCAGTAGTCCTCTGGGGGGGTGGGGTGACGAGCAGTACTTC. The entire variable domain, with the rest obtained from reference TRBV19 and TRBJ2-7, is as follows: DGGITQSPKYLFRKEGQNVTLSCEQNLNHDAMYWYRQDPGQGLRLIYYSQIVNDFQKGDIAEGYSVSREKKESFPLTVTSAQKNPTAFYLCASSPLGGWGDEQYFGPGTRLTVT.

V usage is TRBV7-9 and J usage is TRBJ1-4; D is perhaps TRBD1 (6 bases). CDR1 is SEHNR, CDR2 FQNEAQ, per germline (reference sequence). Trimming removed 5 bases at V and 7 bases at J, with 26 bases between. This CDR3 comprises 18 residues. CDR3 sequence: CASSPEGLAVRGAEKLFF. For the CDR3, the DNA is TGTGCCAGCAGCCCAGAGGGGTTAGCTGTCAGGGGAGCTGAAAAACTGTTTTTT. Looking up the rest from reference TRBV7-9 and TRBJ1-4 gives the full variable domain: DTGVSQNPRHKITKRGQNVTFRCDPISEHNRLYWYRQTLGQGPEFLTYFQNEAQLEKSRLLSDRFSAERPKGSFSTLEIQRTEQGDSAMYLCASSPEGLAVRGAEKLFFGSGTQLSVL.

Details on this clonotype: A read error may produce the germline difference seen at one junction end. The J gene is TRBJ2-2, the V gene TRBV14; possibly TRBD2 for D (5 bases). The CDR3 length is 13 residues. Germline CDR1 SGHDN, CDR2 FVKESK. CDR3 sequence: CASSPARTGELSF. CDR3 nucleotides: TGTGCCAGCAGCCCTGCTAGGACCGGGGAGCTGTCTTTC.

V usage is TRBV5-1 and J usage is TRBJ1-6; D is uncertain. Per germline, CDR1 SGHRS and CDR2 YFSETQ. The ends were cut back, 0 bases at V and 9 bases at J, with 10 bases in the middle. The CDR3 spans 14 residues. CDR3 protein: CASSLALEGSPLHF. The DNA of the CDR3 is TGCGCCAGCAGCTTGGCCCTCGAAGGTTCACCCCTCCACTTT.

The sample holds many counts of this clonotype. This chain joins TRBV7-9 and TRBJ1-5, with a possible D match to TRBD1 (6 bases). This CDR3 is 14 amino acids long. CDR1 is SEHNR and CDR2 is FQNEAQ in the germline V gene (reference sequence). Between the trimmed V and J ends, which lost 4 bases and 1 base, there was a span of 8 bases. CDR3 nucleotide sequence: TGTGCCAGCAGCTCAACAGGGAGCAATCAGCCCCAGCATTTT. Its protein product is CASSSTGSNQPQHF.

V and J are TRBV29-1 and TRBJ2-1; a possible D gene is TRBD2 (5 bases). Germline CDR1 is SQVTM and CDR2 is ANQGSEA. V was shortened by 3 bases and J by 9 bases, with 18 bases between the two germline ends. The CDR3 has 14 residues. CDR3 protein: CSVDRPRGFGEQFF. In DNA, the CDR3 is TGCAGCGTTGATCGCCCCAGAGGGTTTGGTGAGCAGTTCTTC.